One and the same sample provided the 22 T cell receptor beta chains below, sequenced in a study of blood T cell repertoires in COVID-19 (dated by TCRdb to 2018 to 2020). To prepare the library, the immunoSEQ multiplex PCR assay was applied. Imported from immuneACCESS, the table was reduced by TCRdb to in-frame sequences with V and J called. These copies leave out some clones; in studies compared against another copy, an unresolved V gene accounts for under half, and the cause of the remainder is not known. For this sample there are 270,000 or so clones; approximately 90% appear just once. Of the sample, roughly 5% falls within the top ten clones. Sequencing used peripheral blood. The receptors originated from a man between 35 and 55 years old with acute or convalescent COVID-19.

The V and J genes are TRBV10-3 and TRBJ2-3; possibly TRBD2 for D (6 bases). The V end lost 2 bases, the J end lost 5 bases, and 11 bases lay between the germline ends. This CDR3 is 14 amino acids long. Per germline, CDR1 ENHRY and CDR2 SYGVKD. In DNA form, the CDR3 reads TGTGCCATCAGTGAGCTGGGACTTCTAGATACGCAGTATTTT. Its protein product is CAISELGLLDTQYF.

On this clone: The sample holds other DNA sequences that translate to the same CDR3. DNA for the CDR3: TGTGCCAGCAGTTTCTTGACTGGTGAAAAACTGTTTTTT. It specifies CASSFLTGEKLFF. The chain is built from TRBV27 and TRBJ1-4; D gene unclear. V lost 3 bases and J lost 7, with 9 bases in between. The CDR3 has 13 amino acids. Per the germline V gene, CDR1 is MNHEY and CDR2 is SMNVEV (reference sequence).

This chain connects TRBV12-2 to TRBJ1-2; the listed D gene, TRBD1, was not tested against the DNA. TRBV12-2 is tagged as a pseudogene. This CDR3 has 15 amino acids. The CDR3 DNA reads TGTGCAAGTCGCTTAGCGCACAGGGGTTTCACTGGCTACACCTTC. Residues: CASRLAHRGFTGYTF.

The CDR3 protein is CASSADRGWYGYTF. As DNA, the CDR3 is TGTGCCAGTAGTGCCGACAGGGGATGGTATGGCTACACCTTC. The chain carries TRBV19 and TRBJ1-2, with 8 bases that match TRBD1. Germline V CDR1 and CDR2: LNHDA, SQIVND (reference sequence). This CDR3 spans 14 amino acids. The trim removed 5 bases at V and 5 bases at J, leaving 7 bases unmatched.

This sequence joins TRBV19 and TRBJ1-4, with D unresolved. Between the trimmed V and J ends, which lost 3 bases and 7 bases, there was a span of 15 bases. Germline CDR1 and CDR2: LNHDA and SQIVND (reference sequence). There are 15 residues in the CDR3. The CDR3 sequence: CASSIPTPRGEKLFF. The CDR3 DNA reads as TGTGCCAGTAGTATTCCGACCCCCCGGGGTGAAAAACTGTTTTTT. The full variable domain, rest sourced from reference TRBV19 and TRBJ1-4, is DGGITQSPKYLFRKEGQNVTLSCEQNLNHDAMYWYRQDPGQGLRLIYYSQIVNDFQKGDIAEGYSVSREKKESFPLTVTSAQKNPTAFYLCASSIPTPRGEKLFFGSGTQLSVL.

V gene TRBV6-5 combines with J gene TRBJ2-3, with 7 bases that match TRBD2. Looked up from germline, CDR1 is MNHEY and CDR2 is SVGAGI. V shed 2 bases, J shed 2 bases, and the junction held 4 bases outside the gene matches. This CDR3 spans 15 amino acids. CDR3 in amino acids: CASSYRAGDTDTQYF. The CDR3 nucleotides read TGTGCCAGCAGTTACAGGGCGGGGGACACAGATACGCAGTATTTT.

V is TRBV6-5 and J is TRBJ1-6; 7 bases fit TRBD1. The CDR3 is made up of 15 amino acids. After removal of 6 bases from V and 9 bases from J, the junction contained 11 bases not matched to a gene. The V gene's germline CDR1 is MNHEY and CDR2 SVGAGI. Written as DNA, the CDR3 is TGTGCCAGCAGCGAGCACGACAGGGAGGCTTCACCCCTCCACTTT. Protein: CASSEHDREASPLHF.

Details on this clone: One junction end does not reproduce the germline sequence, and a read error may be involved. The chain carries TRBV7-2 and TRBJ2-3; 7 nucleotides match TRBD2. The CDR3 runs 15 residues. Germline-derived CDR1 and CDR2 are SGHTA and FQGNSA. CDR3 DNA sequence: TGTGCCAGCAGCCTAGCGGAATCCCCGGGGGATACGCAGTATTTT. Translated, it gives CASSLAESPGDTQYF. Full variable domain (remainder filled in from reference TRBV7-2 and TRBJ2-3): GAGVSQSPSNKVTEKGKDVELRCDPISGHTALYWYRQSLGQGLEFLIYFQGNSAPDKSGLPSDRFSAERTGGSVSTLTIQRTQQEDSAVYLCASSLAESPGDTQYFGPGTRLTVL.

This chain joins TRBV6-5 and TRBJ2-1; possibly TRBD1 for D (6 bases). The germline gives CDR1 MNHEY, CDR2 SVGAGI. The CDR3 contains 15 residues. Trimming pared 5 bases from V and 3 bases from J, leaving 14 bases between. The CDR3 spells CASSRSGTNYNEQFF. The CDR3 DNA follows: TGTGCCAGCAGTCGTTCCGGGACAAACTACAATGAGCAGTTCTTC.

V usage is TRBV30 and J usage is TRBJ2-7; 10 bases map to TRBD1. Germline V gene data show CDR1 as GTSNPN and CDR2 as SVGIG (reference sequence). With V trimmed by 4 bases and J by 5 bases, 11 bases remained unmatched. The CDR3 extends over 15 amino acids. The CDR3 region has the DNA TGTGCCTGGACAATCCCGGGACAGGGGAATGACGAGCAGTACTTC. Protein sequence: CAWTIPGQGNDEQYF.

The chain links TRBV7-6 to TRBJ2-2, with 8 bases that match TRBD2. The CDR3 covers 15 residues. Germline V gene lookup returns CDR1 SGHVS and CDR2 FNYEAQ. The J segment lost 3 bases and the V segment lost 4 bases, leaving 4 bases of the junction unmatched. The CDR3 region is CASSSNGGDTGELFF. In DNA, the CDR3 is TGTGCCAGCAGCTCGAACGGGGGGGACACCGGGGAGCTGTTTTTT.

The rearrangement links TRBV7-2 to TRBJ1-1; D unclear. V lost 4 bases, J lost 1 base, and 7 bases lay in between. This CDR3 region has 13 residues. In germline, CDR1 is SGHTA, CDR2 FQGNSA. CDR3 DNA sequence: TGTGCCAGCAGCTCCCCCGGGAACACTGAAGCTTTCTTT. Its protein product is CASSSPGNTEAFF.

This clone was picked up one time. The V gene is TRBV5-1, the J gene TRBJ1-4; D unclear. Germline V gene lookup returns CDR1 SGHRS and CDR2 YFSETQ. This CDR3 comprises 15 residues. The V and J ends lost 2 bases and 7 bases respectively, with 15 bases between them. The CDR3 nucleotides are TGCGCCAGCAGCTTCGGGAGCCCTACCCTTGAAAAACTGTTTTTT. Amino acids: CASSFGSPTLEKLFF.

The chain has TRBV30 and TRBJ2-1, with D hard to call. The V end lost 7 bases, the J end lost 0 bases, and 10 bases lay between the germline ends. The CDR3 loop spans 13 amino acids. Looked up from germline, CDR1 is GTSNPN and CDR2 is SVGIG (reference sequence). The CDR3 DNA reads as TGTGCCTTAACTCGTTACTCCTACAATGAGCAGTTCTTC. Protein sequence: CALTRYSYNEQFF.

The chain has TRBV29-1 and TRBJ1-2; D not resolved. Looked up from germline, CDR1 is SQVTM and CDR2 is ANQGSEA. The ends were cut back, 3 bases at V and 2 bases at J, with 10 bases in the middle. This CDR3 is built from 13 residues. CDR3 sequence reads: CSVEADHNYGYTF. DNA of the CDR3: TGCAGCGTTGAGGCGGATCACAACTATGGCTACACCTTC.

V gene TRBV2 combines with J gene TRBJ1-5; D is undetermined. V gave up 2 bases and J gave up 5 bases, with 10 bases separating them. The CDR3 runs 14 residues. CDR1 SNHLY and CDR2 FYNNEI come from the germline V gene. The CDR3 here is CASSEWAGDQPQHF. CDR3 coding DNA: TGTGCCAGCAGTGAATGGGCAGGTGATCAGCCCCAGCATTTT.

This chain connects TRBV6-1 to TRBJ2-3; a possible D gene is TRBD2 (5 bases). V was clipped by 4 bases and J by 2 bases, with 16 bases between them. CDR1 and CDR2 (germline): MNHNS, SASEGT. The CDR3 covers 16 residues. CDR3 DNA sequence: TGTGCCAGCAGTGGAGGGCAGCGAGGGTACACAGATACGCAGTATTTT. Amino acids: CASSGGQRGYTDTQYF.

This clone appeared a single time. This chain connects TRBV19 to TRBJ2-4; possible D gene TRBD1, 6 bases. The germline gives CDR1 LNHDA, CDR2 SQIVND (reference sequence). V shed 4 bases and J shed 0 bases, with 16 bases lying between them. This CDR3 has 17 amino acids. CDR3 in DNA: TGTGCCAGTAGTACGGACAGTACCAACCTAGCCAAAAACATTCAGTACTTC. Protein product: CASSTDSTNLAKNIQYF. The complete variable domain, with remaining parts taken from reference TRBV19 and TRBJ2-4, reads DGGITQSPKYLFRKEGQNVTLSCEQNLNHDAMYWYRQDPGQGLRLIYYSQIVNDFQKGDIAEGYSVSREKKESFPLTVTSAQKNPTAFYLCASSTDSTNLAKNIQYFGAGTRLSVL.

The chain links TRBV19 to TRBJ1-4, with 9 bases lining up with TRBD1. Germline CDR1 and CDR2: LNHDA and SQIVND (reference sequence). The CDR3 is 15 residues long. J was trimmed by 7 bases and V by 3 bases; bases with no gene match: 6. In DNA form, the CDR3 reads TGTGCCAGTAGTATGGTCGGGACAGGGATTGAAAAACTGTTTTTT. Its translation is CASSMVGTGIEKLFF.

This clone was observed a single time. The chain has TRBV5-6 and TRBJ2-3; 9 bases line up with TRBD1. Trimming removed 5 bases from V and 7 bases from J; junction bases left unmatched: 5. Germline CDR1 is SGHDT and CDR2 is YYEEEE. The CDR3 spans 13 residues. The CDR3 DNA reads as TGTGCCAGCAGTACAGGGGGCTTAAATACGCAGTATTTT. Translation gives CASSTGGLNTQYF. The whole variable domain, filled in from reference TRBV5-6 and TRBJ2-3, reads DAGVTQSPTHLIKTRGQQVTLRCSPKSGHDTVSWYQQALGQGPQFIFQYYEEEERQRGNFPDRFSGHQFPNYSSELNVNALLLGDSALYLCASSTGGLNTQYFGPGTRLTVL.

This chain uses TRBV27 with TRBJ1-5; 8 nucleotides align to TRBD1. Germline trimming cut 3 bases from V and 6 bases from J; bases unmatched to any gene: 7. This CDR3 is 15 amino acids long. Germline V CDR1 and CDR2: MNHEY, SMNVEV (reference sequence). This CDR3 reads CASSFGQGAGQPQHF. Here the CDR3 DNA reads TGTGCCAGCAGTTTTGGCCAGGGGGCAGGTCAGCCCCAGCATTTT.

This clone has only a few counts. This sequence joins TRBV7-2 and TRBJ1-3, with D perhaps matching TRBD1 (5 bases). V lost 3 bases and J 2 bases, leaving 8 bases between the germline ends. The germline CDR1 and CDR2 sequences are SGHTA and FQGNSA. CDR3 size: 14 residues. The DNA of the CDR3 is TGTGCCAGCAGCTTCGGGACTGCTGGAAACACCATATATTTT. This gives the protein CASSFGTAGNTIYF.